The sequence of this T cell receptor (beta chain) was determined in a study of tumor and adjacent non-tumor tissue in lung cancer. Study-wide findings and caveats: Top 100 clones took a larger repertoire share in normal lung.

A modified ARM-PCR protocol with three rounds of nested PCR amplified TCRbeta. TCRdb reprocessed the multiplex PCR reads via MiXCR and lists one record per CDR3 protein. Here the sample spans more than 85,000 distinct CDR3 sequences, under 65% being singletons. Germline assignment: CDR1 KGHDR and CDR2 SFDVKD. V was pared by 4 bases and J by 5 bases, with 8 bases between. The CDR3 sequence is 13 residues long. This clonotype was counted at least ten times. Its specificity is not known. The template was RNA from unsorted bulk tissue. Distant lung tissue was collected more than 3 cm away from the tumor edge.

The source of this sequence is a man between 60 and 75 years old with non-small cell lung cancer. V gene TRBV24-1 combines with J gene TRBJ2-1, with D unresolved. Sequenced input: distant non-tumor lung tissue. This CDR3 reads CATSERRDNEQFF. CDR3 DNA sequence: TGTGCCACCAGTGAGCGCCGGGACAATGAGCAGTTCTTC.